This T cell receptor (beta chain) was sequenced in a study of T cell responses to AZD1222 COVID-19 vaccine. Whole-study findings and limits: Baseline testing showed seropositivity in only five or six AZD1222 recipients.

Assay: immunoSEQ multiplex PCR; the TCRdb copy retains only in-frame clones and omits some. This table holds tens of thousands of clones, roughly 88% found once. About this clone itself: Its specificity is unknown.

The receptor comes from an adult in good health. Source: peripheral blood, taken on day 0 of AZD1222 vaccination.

The CDR3 here is CASSIGTGNPGYTF. In nucleotides, the CDR3 is TGTGCCAGCAGCATCGGGACAGGGAACCCTGGCTACACCTTC. This chain links TRBV5-4 with TRBJ1-2; 9 bases align to TRBD1. Per the germline V gene, CDR1 is SGHNT and CDR2 is YYREEE (reference sequence). The J segment lost 7 bases and the V segment lost 4 bases, leaving 8 bases of the junction unmatched. This CDR3 is 14 amino acids long.